This T cell receptor beta chain was identified in a study of neurological immune-mediated disorders (dated by TCRdb to the late 2010s). For context, the study as a whole: Of the 35 or so multiple sclerosis patients, some 30 had relapsing-remitting MS and 3 had secondary progressive MS. Peripheral blood TCR-beta repertoires from patients with HTLV-I-associated myelopathy (HAM/TSP), patients with multiple sclerosis, and healthy controls were compared in the study using UMI-based sequencing. The approximately 96 TCR-beta libraries covered PBMC samples along with longitudinal samples, technical triplicates, and paired sorted CD4+ and CD8+ T-cell subsets. The cohort included 60 to 70 subjects: approximately 15 with HAM/TSP, approximately 35 with multiple sclerosis, and 20 or so healthy controls.

cDNA synthesis used template-switch 5'RACE with a primer carrying a 10-nucleotide random unique molecular identifier tagging each TCR transcript. Each sequencing run produced over 160 million TCR-beta sequences covering 15-18 subjects. Total RNA was extracted with the RNeasy kit. TCR-beta VDJ regions were amplified with primers for the TCR constant region and the 5'RACE anchor, using the KAPA Real-time Library Amplification kit. Sample indexes and Illumina adaptors were added in a first PCR, and a second PCR then increased library yield. After purification with Ampure beads, the TCR product of roughly 650 bp was size-selected on a 2% E-gel SizeSelection system. Before pooling, libraries had their quality checked on a Bioanalyzer, their concentration measured with Qubit, and their quantity determined with the Kapa Library Quantification kit. An Illumina HiSeq 2500 sequenced the libraries paired-end 2 x 150 bp. To increase sequence diversity, about 23-30% phiX was spiked into each library pool. The paper's data handling went like this. The quality-filtered reads were processed with the UMI-based MiGEC pipeline, whose error correction step removed more than 85% of the raw TCR sequences. IMGT germline references were used for aligning VDJ genes, and each clonotype was defined as a unique CDR3 amino acid sequence together with its V-J genes. VDJtools evaluated clonal expansion, Shannon diversity and CDR3 relatedness (CalcPairwiseDistances, ClusterSamples); CLCbio workbench built phylogenetic trees. Expanded clones were defined as having at least 8 unique UMIs, based on coefficient-of-variation modelling across technical triplicates. Using fastp trimming at Q25 and MiXCR clonotype assembly, TCRdb reanalyzed the public sequencing data and kept in-frame beta chains. Each CDR3 protein gets just one entry, which takes the most common genes and DNA from the rows behind it. TCRdb's processing, not the authors' own work, is the source of the V and J calls. This sample gives 50,000 to 75,000 distinct CDR3 sequences in total; 3.5% to 5% of them show up just once. Approximately 2.7% of the sample comes from the top ten.

Deletion took 8 bases off V and 5 bases off J, with a span of 13 bases between the germline ends. There are 13 amino acids in the CDR3, from cysteine to phenylalanine inclusive. CDR3 DNA is the only sequence kept; it has 39 bases, read in frame from the first base. Via the germline V gene, CDR1 is MNHEY and CDR2 SVGAGI. This clonotype was recorded many times. Its antigen target is currently unknown. There are no base qualities to consult, and no much larger clone falls within one base. Unsorted PBMC libraries were generated from 2 million PBMCs stored in RNAlater at -80 °C until RNA extraction. The multiple sclerosis patients were enrolled in a US clinical protocol that evaluated disease progression with magnetic resonance imaging. Peripheral blood underwent Ficoll-Hypaque density gradient centrifugation to isolate PBMCs, which were then cryopreserved in liquid nitrogen. Results the study describes overall, beyond this receptor: The MS cluster was not associated with any clinical or MRI features, and the authors stated that larger cohorts are needed. TCR clonal expansion was highest in HAM/TSP patients and lowest in MS patients, with MS patients falling below even healthy controls. Phylogenetic analysis grouped repertoires from 18 of 34 MS patients into a cluster of related CDR3 sequences, suggesting a possible repertoire-level signature. No identical CDR3 amino acid sequences were found to be shared among expanded clones across subjects, suggesting that TCR-beta repertoires were private in all groups.

The TCR sequence derives from a man aged 45 to 65 with multiple sclerosis. Sample: PBMCs. The sequence joins TRBV6-5 to TRBJ2-4; a weak D assignment points to TRBD1 (6 bases agree). The DNA is TGTGCCAGCCGCCGGGACACACAAAACATTCAGTACTTC. This encodes CASRRDTQNIQYF.